This is a list of T cell receptor beta chains from one sample in a study of beta chain features in type 1 diabetes. Only in-frame clones appear in the TCRdb table, and some are missing; sequencing was by immunoSEQ multiplex PCR. The sample consists of 300,000 to 350,000 clones, around a fifth of them appearing once. The sample taken for sequencing was naive CD4+ T cells from blood. Receptors originate from a woman aged 18 to 35 in good health. The CDR3 runs from the conserved cysteine through the conserved F or W. D genes are given only for firm matches. Size values are once, few and many counts, or a class for expanded clones, and some rows have none.

TRBJ1-2,few,TRBV6-1,TRBD1,CASSEGQGYGYTF,TGTGCCAGCAGCGAGGGACAGGGCTATGGCTACACCTTC
TRBJ1-5,NA,TRBV5-1,TRBD1,CASSPGQRNQPQHF,TGCGCCAGCAGCCCGGGACAGCGCAATCAGCCCCAGCATTTT
TRBJ2-3,NA,TRBV4-1,TRBD2,CASRRVGGRAGGDTQYF,TGCGCCAGCAGACGCGTTGGCGGGAGGGCCGGAGGTGATACGCAGTATTTT
TRBJ2-1,few,TRBV6-1,TRBD2,CASSAGTSGGRMKGNEQFF,TGTGCCAGCAGTGCCGGGACTAGCGGGGGGCGAATGAAGGGGAATGAGCAGTTCTTC
TRBJ2-1,few,TRBV25-1,NA,CASSGYNNEQFF,TGTGCCAGCAGTGGATATAACAATGAGCAGTTCTTC
TRBJ2-1,once,TRBV7-2,NA,CASSRQDIRNEQFF,TGTGCCAGCAGCAGACAGGATATTAGGAATGAGCAGTTCTTC
TRBJ2-2,NA,TRBV6-1,TRBD1,CASKGYRGIGELFF,TGTGCCAGCAAAGGTTACAGGGGGATCGGGGAGCTGTTTTTT
TRBJ1-1,few,TRBV29-1,NA,CSVQEVLRTEAFF,TGCAGCGTCCAGGAGGTCCTGAGAACTGAAGCTTTCTTT
TRBJ2-5,NA,TRBV30,NA,CAWSVTGETQYF,TGTGCCTGGAGTGTAACGGGAGAGACCCAGTACTTC
TRBJ1-6,NA,TRBV30,TRBD1,CACSGQYNSPLHF,TGTGCCTGCTCGGGACAGTATAATTCACCCCTCCACTTT
TRBJ1-2,NA,TRBV18,NA,CASSPLSDYGYTF,TGTGCCAGCTCACCACTTTCCGACTATGGCTACACCTTC
TRBJ1-5,NA,TRBV19,NA,CASARGEVSNQPQHF,TGTGCCAGCGCTCGGGGAGAGGTAAGCAATCAGCCCCAGCATTTT
TRBJ2-3,NA,TRBV29-1,TRBD2,CSVESPIGGGSTDTQYF,TGCAGCGTTGAATCGCCCATTGGCGGGGGAAGCACAGATACGCAGTATTTT
TRBJ2-6,NA,TRBV28,TRBD1,CASSLGGTGFSGANVLTF,TGTGCCAGCAGCCTTGGCGGGACAGGCTTCTCTGGGGCCAACGTCCTGACTTTC
TRBJ2-7,few,TRBV5-1,NA,CASSLPGNHEQYF,TGCGCCAGCAGCTTACCAGGGAACCACGAGCAGTACTTC
TRBJ1-3,once,TRBV30,TRBD1,CAWYGTGGLRNTIYF,TGTGCCTGGTATGGGACAGGGGGCTTGAGAAACACCATATATTTT
TRBJ2-3,few,TRBV2,NA,CASSGRGTDTQYF,TGTGCCAGCAGTGGGAGGGGCACAGATACGCAGTATTTT
TRBJ2-7,NA,TRBV25-1,TRBD1,CASSGSDRRSYEQYF,TGTGCCAGCAGTGGGTCGGACAGGCGGTCCTACGAGCAGTACTTC
TRBJ2-1,few,TRBV4-1,NA,CASSQEQGREQFF,TGCGCCAGCAGCCAAGAGCAGGGTAGAGAGCAGTTCTTC
TRBJ1-1,NA,TRBV18,NA,CASSPPTGETEAFF,TGTGCCAGCTCACCACCAACGGGAGAGACTGAAGCTTTCTTT
TRBJ1-1,few,TRBV9,TRBD1,CASSVTGGTGNTEAFF,TGTGCCAGCAGCGTTACTGGGGGGACAGGGAACACTGAAGCTTTCTTT
TRBJ2-7,NA,TRBV7-3,NA,CASSVDITDEQYF,TGTGCCAGCAGCGTGGACATTACCGACGAGCAGTACTTC
TRBJ2-1,NA,TRBV5-1,NA,CASSLRSGSSYEQFF,TGCGCCAGCAGCTTGCGAAGCGGGTCTTCATATGAGCAGTTCTTC
TRBJ1-1,NA,TRBV7-3,NA,CASSSSGNTEAFF,TGTGCCAGCAGCTCCTCAGGGAACACTGAAGCTTTCTTT
TRBJ1-2,few,TRBV2,TRBD1,CASSVEQGAYGYTF,TGTGCCAGCAGTGTGGAGCAGGGGGCCTATGGCTACACCTTC
TRBJ2-2,NA,TRBV9,NA,CASSVGGRLSGELFF,TGTGCCAGCAGCGTAGGAGGGAGGCTCTCCGGGGAGCTGTTTTTT
TRBJ2-3,NA,TRBV19,NA,CASSMQDTQYF,TGTGCCAGTAGTATGCAGGATACGCAGTATTTT
TRBJ1-1,few,TRBV9,NA,CASSVSGTTNTEAFF,TGTGCCAGCAGCGTCTCCGGGACAACGAACACTGAAGCTTTCTTT
TRBJ2-7,NA,TRBV13,NA,CASSLVEEVGSYEQYF,TGTGCCAGCAGCCTTGTCGAGGAGGTCGGGTCCTACGAGCAGTACTTC
TRBJ2-1,NA,TRBV28,NA,CASRQGSNEQFF,TGTGCCAGCAGGCAGGGCTCCAATGAGCAGTTCTTC
TRBJ2-1,few,TRBV28,NA,CASSLNREQFF,TGTGCCAGCAGTTTGAACAGGGAGCAGTTCTTC
TRBJ2-5,few,TRBV5-1,TRBD2,CASRPGLAGEETQYF,TGCGCCAGCAGACCTGGACTAGCGGGAGAGGAGACCCAGTACTTC
TRBJ2-3,NA,TRBV5-1,TRBD2,CASRDTGLADTDTQYF,TGCGCCAGCAGGGATACCGGACTAGCGGACACAGATACGCAGTATTTT
TRBJ2-7,few,TRBV30,TRBD1,CAWSDRGSSYEQYF,TGTGCCTGGAGCGACAGGGGAAGCTCCTACGAGCAGTACTTC
TRBJ1-2,NA,TRBV5-6,TRBD1,CASSLTGQGYGYTF,TGTGCCAGCAGCTTGACGGGACAGGGCTATGGCTACACCTTC
TRBJ1-4,NA,TRBV7-9,NA,CASSLDGSAKLFF,TGTGCCAGCAGCTTAGATGGCAGCGCGAAGCTGTTTTTT
TRBJ2-7,NA,TRBV28,TRBD1,CASRDRELYEQYF,TGTGCCAGCAGAGACAGGGAACTCTACGAGCAGTACTTC
TRBJ2-5,NA,TRBV7-9,TRBD2,CASSARGLAGVETQYF,TGTGCCAGCAGCGCACGGGGACTAGCGGGAGTAGAGACCCAGTACTTC
TRBJ2-5,few,TRBV9,TRBD2,CASSVSTSVETQYF,TGTGCCAGCAGCGTATCGACTAGCGTAGAGACCCAGTACTTC
TRBJ1-2,NA,TRBV9,NA,CASSGGGAGNYGYTF,TGTGCCAGCAGCGGCGGAGGGGCGGGGAACTATGGCTACACCTTC
TRBJ1-5,NA,TRBV10-2,TRBD1,CASSESRGHQPQHF,TGCGCCAGCAGTGAGAGCAGGGGGCATCAGCCCCAGCATTTT
TRBJ2-1,NA,TRBV11-1,TRBD2,CASSFSGGGNEQFF,TGTGCCAGCAGCTTTAGCGGGGGGGGCAATGAGCAGTTCTTC
TRBJ2-5,few,TRBV10-1,TRBD1,CASSPGQEETQYF,TGCGCCAGCAGCCCCGGACAGGAAGAGACCCAGTACTTC
TRBJ2-1,NA,TRBV4-1,TRBD2,CASSQWTSGNNEQFF,TGCGCCAGCAGCCAGTGGACTAGCGGAAACAATGAGCAGTTCTTC
TRBJ1-2,NA,TRBV29-1,NA,CSVRGEAGADNYGYTF,TGCAGCGTTCGGGGTGAGGCGGGGGCAGATAACTATGGCTACACCTTC
TRBJ2-5,few,TRBV7-2,TRBD1,CASSPRTGLQETQYF,TGTGCCAGCAGCCCGCGGACAGGGCTCCAAGAGACCCAGTACTTC
TRBJ2-2,NA,TRBV30,NA,CAWTVGGNTGELFF,TGTGCCTGGACTGTAGGGGGGAACACCGGGGAGCTGTTTTTT
TRBJ2-2,few,TRBV6-1,NA,CASSEPGRTGELFF,TGTGCCAGCAGTGAGCCAGGGCGAACCGGGGAGCTGTTTTTT